These 17 T cell receptor beta chains originate from one sample sequenced in a study of cytomegalovirus exposure and HLA in healthy donors. The PCR was carried out with 60 Vbeta primers and 13 Jbeta primers. Clones were read by immunoSEQ multiplex PCR, and TCRdb kept only the in-frame ones, dropping some. This table has around 150,000 clones, over 60% appearing once. The source material was PBMCs. The receptor set was obtained from a woman aged 40 to 55 in good health and CMV-seronegative.

The V and J genes are TRBV4-2 and TRBJ2-1, with TRBD2 matching over 10 bases. Germline loops: CDR1 LGHNA, CDR2 YNFKEQ. The CDR3 is 15 residues long. V lost 5 bases, J lost 7 bases, and 8 bases stayed unmatched. The CDR3 is CASSYQRGGENEQFF. The CDR3, as DNA: TGTGCCAGCAGCTACCAGCGGGGGGGGGAGAATGAGCAGTTCTTC.

This clone has only a few counts. The rearrangement links TRBV28 to TRBJ2-3; D ambiguous. The CDR3 covers 16 residues. Per germline, CDR1 MDHEN and CDR2 SYDVKM. V lost 3 bases, J lost 0 bases, and 13 bases lay in between. The CDR3 loop is CASSFGWASSTDTQYF. CDR3 in DNA: TGTGCCAGCAGTTTCGGATGGGCCTCTAGCACAGATACGCAGTATTTT.

The chain uses TRBV7-9 and TRBJ1-6; possible D gene TRBD1, 5 bases. The CDR3 extends over 16 amino acids. Germline V gives CDR1 SEHNR, CDR2 FQNEAQ (reference sequence). Trimming removed 3 bases at V and 2 bases at J, with 11 bases between. The CDR3 loop is CASSFGGATYNSPLHF. CDR3 nucleotide sequence: TGTGCCAGCAGCTTTGGAGGGGCTACCTATAATTCACCCCTCCACTTT.

This clone occurred once. This chain joins TRBV19 and TRBJ2-3, with a possible D match to TRBD2 (5 bases). Germline-derived CDR1 and CDR2 are LNHDA and SQIVND (reference sequence). Trimming removed 5 bases from V and 0 bases from J, with 9 bases in between. The CDR3 sequence is 14 residues long. The CDR3 bases are TGTGCCAGTAGTCTTGGAGGTAGCACAGATACGCAGTATTTT. This encodes CASSLGGSTDTQYF.

This clone is a singleton in its sample. V usage is TRBV7-9 and J usage is TRBJ1-2; the D is unclear. The length of the CDR3 is 15 residues. Trimming removed 5 bases from V and 1 base from J, with 14 bases in between. Germline V gene sequence: CDR1 SEHNR, CDR2 FQNEAQ (reference sequence). The CDR3 bases are TGTGCCAGCAGCCCACGCACGACACTTAACTATGGCTACACCTTC. Translated, it gives CASSPRTTLNYGYTF.

This rearrangement joins TRBV2 to TRBJ1-5; D is perhaps TRBD1 (6 bases). V lost 0 bases and J 7 bases, leaving 13 bases between the germline ends. CDR1 is SNHLY, CDR2 FYNNEI, per germline. The CDR3 spans 15 residues. The DNA for the CDR3 is TGTGCCAGCAGTGAAGCGCAAGGGGGTATGCAGCCCCAGCATTTT. This codes for CASSEAQGGMQPQHF.

V is TRBV5-4 and J is TRBJ2-3; 7 positions match TRBD1. V lost 5 bases, J lost 4 bases, and 7 bases stayed unmatched. Germline V gene sequence: CDR1 SGHNT, CDR2 YYREEE (reference sequence). The CDR3 is made up of 14 amino acids. The CDR3 spells CASSLRQGSDTQYF. The CDR3 coding sequence is TGTGCCAGCAGTCTGAGACAGGGATCAGATACGCAGTATTTT.

This chain joins TRBV28 and TRBJ1-6; no clear D gene. The V gene's germline CDR1 is MDHEN and CDR2 SYDVKM. This CDR3 has 15 amino acids. Trimming cost V 1 base and J 6 bases, with 10 bases left between them. The CDR3 nucleotides read TGTGCCAGCAGTTTATCACAGATGCTTAATTCACCCCTCCACTTT. It yields the protein CASSLSQMLNSPLHF.

This chain links TRBV7-3 with TRBJ2-7, with TRBD1 as a possible D gene (5 bases). Germline CDR1 reads SGHTA; CDR2 reads FQGTGA. CDR3 size: 13 residues. V was pared by 0 bases and J by 6 bases, with 9 bases between. The CDR3, as DNA: TGTGCCAGCAGCTTAACAGGGGTCGGCGAGCAGTACTTC. Residues: CASSLTGVGEQYF.

This clone has a handful of counts. One junction end does not reproduce the germline sequence, and a read error may be involved. The J gene is TRBJ2-1, the V gene TRBV7-7, with 7 bases aligning to TRBD2. The CDR3 consists of 13 residues. Germline V gene sequence: CDR1 SSHAT, CDR2 FNYEAQ (reference sequence). The CDR3 here is CASSRSERGGAVF. The CDR3 coding sequence is TGTGCCAGCAGCCGCAGTGAGCGGGGCGGGGCCGTCTTC.

This rearrangement joins TRBV15 to TRBJ1-2; 10 bases are shared with TRBD1. The CDR3 runs 14 residues. Germline V lookup: CDR1 LNHNV, CDR2 YYDKDF (reference sequence). V lost 5 bases and J lost 8; bases outside the gene matches: 8. CDR3 sequence (DNA): TGTGCCACCAGCCCAGACAGGGGGCCGGTGGGCTACACCTTC. It yields the protein CATSPDRGPVGYTF.

J is TRBJ2-7 and V is TRBV28; a possible D gene is TRBD1 (6 bases). V was pared by 5 bases and J by 0 bases, with 14 bases between. This CDR3 region has 15 residues. The germline gives CDR1 MDHEN, CDR2 SYDVKM. The CDR3 DNA reads TGTGCCAGCAGTCAATTTGACAGGTTCTCCTACGAGCAGTACTTC. Amino acids: CASSQFDRFSYEQYF.

The chain carries TRBV19 and TRBJ1-5; D remains unclear. The CDR3 has 14 amino acids. Germline V gene data show CDR1 as LNHDA and CDR2 as SQIVND (reference sequence). V was clipped by 7 bases and J by 0 bases, with 10 bases between them. CDR3 in amino acids: CASTRTLSNQPQHF. The CDR3 coding sequence is TGTGCCAGTACCAGGACTCTTAGCAATCAGCCCCAGCATTTT. Complete variable domain (other parts from reference TRBV19 and TRBJ1-5): DGGITQSPKYLFRKEGQNVTLSCEQNLNHDAMYWYRQDPGQGLRLIYYSQIVNDFQKGDIAEGYSVSREKKESFPLTVTSAQKNPTAFYLCASTRTLSNQPQHFGDGTRLSIL.

This chain uses TRBV11-2 with TRBJ1-5, with 9 positions matching TRBD1. Trimming removed 5 bases from V and 6 bases from J; junction bases left unmatched: 2. Germline assignment: CDR1 SGHAT and CDR2 FQNNGV. The CDR3 has 13 residues. The DNA for the CDR3 is TGTGCCAGCAGCCCGGACAGGGGTCAGCCCCAGCATTTT. This sequence encodes CASSPDRGQPQHF.

This clone came up a few times. V usage is TRBV6-1 and J usage is TRBJ1-2, with D unresolved. This CDR3 comprises 12 residues. Trimming removed 5 bases at V and 4 bases at J, with 8 bases between. Germline lookup yields CDR1 MNHNS and CDR2 SASEGT. CDR3 nucleotides: TGTGCCAGCAGTAAAAGAGGCTATGGCTACACCTTC. It encodes CASSKRGYGYTF.

V is TRBV9 and J is TRBJ1-6; D is uncertain. Germline V gene data show CDR1 as SGDLS and CDR2 as YYNGEE. Between the trimmed V and J ends, which lost 0 bases and 0 bases, there was a span of 10 bases. The CDR3 runs to 17 residues. The CDR3 loop is CASSVGSESSYNSPLHF. In DNA, the CDR3 is TGTGCCAGCAGCGTAGGAAGTGAGAGCTCCTATAATTCACCCCTCCACTTT.

This clone was observed a few times. The gene calls are TRBV6-1 and TRBJ2-6, with D possibly matching TRBD2 (5 bases). Germline assignment: CDR1 MNHNS and CDR2 SASEGT. CDR3 length equals 14 residues. CDR3 protein: CVAGLSGGANVLTF. The CDR3 DNA reads as TGTGTTGCTGGGTTATCGGGAGGGGCCAACGTCCTGACTTTC.